The rows below give T cell receptor beta chains drawn from one sample of a study of blood T cell repertoires in COVID-19. Assay: immunoSEQ multiplex PCR; the TCRdb copy retains only in-frame clones and omits some. The sample includes 200,000 to 300,000 clones, 80% to 95% of them seen just once. Specimen: peripheral blood. These receptors all stem from a man under 40 with COVID-19, enrolled during active disease. CDR3s include the opening cysteine and the closing phenylalanine or tryptophan. Fields, in order: clone size, D gene, J gene, CDR3 length, V gene, CDR3 protein, CDR3 DNA. A D gene is named only where the DNA matches it firmly. A clone size is listed for some rows: how often the clone was seen (once, few, many), or a class if it is expanded.

size: .; D: .; J: TRBJ1-1; length: 15; V: TRBV28; CDR3: CASSSPLAGDTEAFF; DNA: TGTGCCAGCAGTTCCCCTCTGGCGGGGGACACTGAAGCTTTCTTT
size: once; D: .; J: TRBJ1-6; length: 16; V: TRBV7-3; CDR3: CASSLYKNSPNSPLHF; DNA: TGTGCCAGCAGCTTATATAAAAACAGCCCGAATTCACCCCTCCACTTT
size: .; D: TRBD1; J: TRBJ1-2; length: 15; V: TRBV5-1; CDR3: CASSLRTGNNYGYTF; DNA: TGCGCCAGCAGCTTACGGACAGGGAATAACTATGGCTACACCTTC
size: .; D: .; J: TRBJ1-6; length: 14; V: TRBV25-1; CDR3: CASSIGTGGTPLHF; DNA: TGTGCCAGCAGTATAGGGACCGGGGGGACACCCCTCCACTTT
size: .; D: TRBD2; J: TRBJ2-1; length: 15; V: TRBV29-1; CDR3: CSVVGLAGGVNEQFF; DNA: TGCAGCGTCGTAGGACTAGCGGGGGGGGTCAATGAGCAGTTCTTC
size: .; D: TRBD1; J: TRBJ2-6; length: 20; V: TRBV30; CDR3: CAWRRGTGTGISSGANVLTF; DNA: TGTGCCTGGAGGCGTGGAACCGGGACAGGGATTAGCTCTGGGGCCAACGTCCTGACTTTC
size: .; D: TRBD1; J: TRBJ2-3; length: 17; V: TRBV9; CDR3: CASSVGLGGGGTDTQYF; DNA: TGTGCCAGCAGCGTAGGTTTAGGGGGCGGAGGCACAGATACGCAGTATTTT
size: .; D: .; J: TRBJ2-7; length: 13; V: TRBV2; CDR3: CASSPGISYEQYF; DNA: TGTGCCAGCAGTCCCGGGATTTCCTACGAGCAGTACTTC
size: .; D: TRBD2; J: TRBJ2-1; length: 15; V: TRBV27; CDR3: CASIRLAGVYNEQFF; DNA: TGTGCCAGCATTCGACTAGCGGGGGTCTACAATGAGCAGTTCTTC
size: few; D: TRBD1; J: TRBJ2-1; length: 14; V: TRBV5-1; CDR3: CASSLDPTGDEQFF; DNA: TGCGCCAGCAGCCTCGATCCGACAGGGGATGAGCAGTTCTTC
size: .; D: .; J: TRBJ2-2; length: 13; V: TRBV3-1/TRBV3-2; CDR3: CASSRRDTGELFF; DNA: TGTGCCAGCAGCCGTCGAGACACCGGGGAGCTGTTTTTT
size: .; D: TRBD1; J: TRBJ2-1; length: 14; V: TRBV6-5; CDR3: CASRGQGDHGEQFF; DNA: TGTGCCAGCAGGGGACAGGGGGATCATGGTGAGCAGTTCTTC
size: .; D: TRBD1; J: TRBJ1-4; length: 15; V: TRBV6-5; CDR3: CASRYFGDRVEKLFF; DNA: TGTGCCAGCAGATATTTCGGGGACAGGGTTGAAAAACTGTTTTTT
size: few; D: .; J: TRBJ1-2; length: 16; V: TRBV3-1/TRBV3-2; CDR3: CASSQEWTGLGYGYTF; DNA: TGTGCCAGCAGCCAAGAGTGGACGGGACTTGGGTATGGCTACACCTTC
size: once; D: .; J: TRBJ2-5; length: 17; V: TRBV6-6; CDR3: CASSQRVGGGREETQYF; DNA: TGTGCCAGCAGTCAAAGGGTTGGCGGGGGCCGCGAAGAGACCCAGTACTTC
size: .; D: .; J: TRBJ2-3; length: 16; V: TRBV5-1; CDR3: CASSLGVGGQPDTQYF; DNA: TGCGCCAGCAGCTTGGGAGTGGGGGGGCAGCCAGATACGCAGTATTTT
size: .; D: TRBD2; J: TRBJ2-7; length: 14; V: TRBV27; CDR3: CASSSGLAGDEQYF; DNA: TGTGCCAGCAGTTCGGGACTAGCGGGGGACGAGCAGTACTTC
size: few; D: TRBD1; J: TRBJ1-2; length: 13; V: TRBV30; CDR3: CAWSPGQGLRYTF; DNA: TGTGCCTGGAGCCCCGGACAGGGTCTACGCTACACCTTC
size: once; D: .; J: TRBJ2-3; length: 16; V: TRBV28; CDR3: CASSLGLQGGVDTQYF; DNA: TGTGCCAGCAGTTTAGGCCTCCAAGGGGGGGTAGATACGCAGTATTTT
size: .; D: .; J: TRBJ2-1; length: 11; V: TRBV6-1; CDR3: CASSDTIGEFF; DNA: TGTGCCAGCAGTGACACCATAGGGGAGTTCTTC
size: .; D: .; J: TRBJ2-4; length: 17; V: TRBV2; CDR3: CASSPWTGGANQNIQYF; DNA: TGTGCCAGCAGTCCTTGGACGGGCGGGGCCAATCAAAACATTCAGTACTTC
size: .; D: .; J: TRBJ1-3; length: 15; V: TRBV4-1; CDR3: CASSPTTVSGNTIYF; DNA: TGCGCCAGCAGCCCAACGACAGTTTCTGGAAACACCATATATTTT
size: .; D: .; J: TRBJ1-1; length: 14; V: TRBV7-9; CDR3: CASSLDAVNTEAFF; DNA: TGTGCCAGCAGCTTAGATGCAGTGAACACTGAAGCTTTCTTT
size: .; D: .; J: TRBJ1-1; length: 12; V: TRBV12-3/TRBV12-4; CDR3: CAGTGEGGQAFF; DNA: TGTGCCGGGACCGGGGAGGGCGGACAAGCTTTCTTT
size: .; D: .; J: TRBJ2-2; length: 14; V: TRBV16; CDR3: CASSQSGAAGELFF; DNA: TGTGCCAGCAGCCAATCGGGGGCGGCCGGGGAGCTGTTTTTT
size: .; D: .; J: TRBJ1-1; length: 14; V: TRBV5-1; CDR3: CASSLLQVNTEAFF; DNA: TGCGCCAGCAGCTTGTTACAGGTGAACACTGAAGCTTTCTTT
size: .; D: TRBD1; J: TRBJ2-3; length: 16; V: TRBV25-1; CDR3: CASSVRGFGATDTQYF; DNA: TGTGCCAGCAGTGTCAGGGGGTTCGGGGCAACAGATACGCAGTATTTT
size: .; D: .; J: TRBJ2-6; length: 17; V: TRBV9; CDR3: CASSSGALVSGANVLTF; DNA: TGTGCCAGCAGCTCAGGGGCCCTCGTCTCTGGGGCCAACGTCCTGACTTTC
size: .; D: .; J: TRBJ1-4; length: 13; V: TRBV29-1; CDR3: CSVERGFGEKLFF; DNA: TGCAGCGTTGAAAGGGGCTTTGGGGAAAAACTGTTTTTT
size: .; D: TRBD2; J: TRBJ2-7; length: 17; V: TRBV13; CDR3: CASSRTSGGPRTYEQYF; DNA: TGTGCCAGCTCGCGAACTAGCGGGGGGCCTCGAACCTACGAGCAGTACTTC
size: .; D: TRBD1; J: TRBJ1-4; length: 14; V: TRBV19; CDR3: CASCDGTGDEKLFF; DNA: TGTGCCAGTTGCGATGGGACAGGGGATGAAAAACTGTTTTTT
size: .; D: TRBD1; J: TRBJ1-1; length: 16; V: TRBV5-1; CDR3: CASSLGQGATDTEAFF; DNA: TGCGCCAGCAGCTTGGGACAGGGGGCAACGGACACTGAAGCTTTCTTT
size: .; D: TRBD1; J: TRBJ1-2; length: 15; V: TRBV5-1; CDR3: CASSAGTAANYGYTF; DNA: TGCGCCAGCAGTGCCGGGACAGCAGCTAACTATGGCTACACCTTC
size: .; D: .; J: TRBJ2-3; length: 16; V: TRBV14; CDR3: CASSQEAGWGTDTQYF; DNA: TGTGCCAGCAGCCAAGAAGCAGGGTGGGGCACAGATACGCAGTATTTT
size: .; D: TRBD1; J: TRBJ1-1; length: 14; V: TRBV10-3; CDR3: CAIRFQGENTEAFF; DNA: TGTGCCATCAGATTCCAGGGGGAGAACACTGAAGCTTTCTTT
size: .; D: .; J: TRBJ1-1; length: 13; V: TRBV6-1; CDR3: CASSEAANTEAFF; DNA: TGTGCCAGCAGTGAAGCAGCGAACACTGAAGCTTTCTTT
size: .; D: .; J: TRBJ1-2; length: 13; V: TRBV29-1; CDR3: CSVIRSTNYGYTF; DNA: TGCAGCGTCATCCGGTCCACCAACTATGGCTACACCTTC
size: .; D: .; J: TRBJ2-1; length: 15; V: TRBV6-5; CDR3: CASSYPGAGANEQFF; DNA: TGTGCCAGCAGTTACCCCGGGGCAGGGGCAAATGAGCAGTTCTTC
size: .; D: TRBD1; J: TRBJ2-5; length: 14; V: TRBV19; CDR3: CASSLGQGLETQYF; DNA: TGTGCCAGTAGTCTCGGACAGGGGTTGGAGACCCAGTACTTC
size: .; D: .; J: TRBJ2-5; length: 15; V: TRBV7-9; CDR3: CASSSPSGYQETQYF; DNA: TGTGCCAGCAGCTCTCCCAGCGGGTACCAAGAGACCCAGTACTTC
size: .; D: .; J: TRBJ2-2; length: 14; V: TRBV7-9; CDR3: CASSLYRDTGELFF; DNA: TGTGCCAGCAGCTTATACCGGGACACCGGGGAGCTGTTTTTT
size: .; D: TRBD2; J: TRBJ2-2; length: 18; V: TRBV3-1/TRBV3-2; CDR3: CASSPGRRGATNTGELFF; DNA: TGTGCCAGCAGCCCCGGGCGGCGGGGGGCCACGAACACCGGGGAGCTGTTTTTT
size: .; D: .; J: TRBJ1-1; length: 19; V: TRBV7-9; CDR3: CASSLPGGALGGRTTEAFF; DNA: TGTGCCAGCAGCTTACCTGGGGGGGCGTTAGGTGGTCGAACCACTGAAGCTTTCTTT
size: once; D: TRBD2; J: TRBJ2-1; length: 16; V: TRBV11-3; CDR3: CASSHSGGAGNEEQFF; DNA: TGTGCCAGCAGCCATAGCGGGGGGGCCGGCAATGAAGAGCAGTTCTTC
size: once; D: TRBD1; J: TRBJ1-2; length: 14; V: TRBV6-5; CDR3: CASSLGQDNYGYTF; DNA: TGTGCCAGCAGTTTGGGACAGGATAACTATGGCTACACCTTC